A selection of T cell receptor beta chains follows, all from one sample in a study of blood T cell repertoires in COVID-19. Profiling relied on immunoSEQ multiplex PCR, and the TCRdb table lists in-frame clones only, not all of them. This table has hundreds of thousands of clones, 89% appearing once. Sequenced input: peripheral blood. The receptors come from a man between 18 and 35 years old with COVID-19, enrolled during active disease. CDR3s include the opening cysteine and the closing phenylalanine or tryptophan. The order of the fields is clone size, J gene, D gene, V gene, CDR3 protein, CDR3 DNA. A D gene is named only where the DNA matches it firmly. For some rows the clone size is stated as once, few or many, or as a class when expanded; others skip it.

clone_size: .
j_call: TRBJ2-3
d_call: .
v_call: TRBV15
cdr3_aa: CATSRDASAVTDTQYF
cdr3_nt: TGTGCCACCAGCAGAGATGCTAGCGCCGTTACAGATACGCAGTATTTT

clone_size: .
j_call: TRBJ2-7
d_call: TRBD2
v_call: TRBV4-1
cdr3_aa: CASSPLGGAGSYEQYF
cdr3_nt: TGCGCCAGCAGCCCGTTAGGCGGAGCGGGGTCCTACGAGCAGTACTTC

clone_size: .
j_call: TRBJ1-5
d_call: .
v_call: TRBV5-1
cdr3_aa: CASSPGGAPDNQPQHF
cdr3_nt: TGCGCCAGCAGCCCCGGCGGGGCACCTGACAATCAGCCCCAGCATTTT

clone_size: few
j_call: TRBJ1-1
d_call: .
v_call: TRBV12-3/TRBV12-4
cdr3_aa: CASSLRDTEAFF
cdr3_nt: TGTGCCAGCAGCCTGAGGGACACTGAAGCTTTCTTT

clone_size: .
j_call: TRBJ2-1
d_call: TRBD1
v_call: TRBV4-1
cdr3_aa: CASSQDVAGGLDEQFF
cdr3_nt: TGCGCCAGCAGCCAAGATGTGGCAGGGGGATTGGATGAGCAGTTCTTC

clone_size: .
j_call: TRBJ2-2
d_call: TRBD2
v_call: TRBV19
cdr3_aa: CASSITGLVLPGELFF
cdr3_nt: TGTGCCAGTAGTATTACGGGACTAGTACTCCCCGGGGAGCTGTTTTTT

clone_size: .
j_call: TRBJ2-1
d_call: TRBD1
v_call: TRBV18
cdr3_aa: CASSLRDRGSYNEQFF
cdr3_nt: TGTGCCAGCTCACTCCGGGACAGGGGGTCCTACAATGAGCAGTTCTTC

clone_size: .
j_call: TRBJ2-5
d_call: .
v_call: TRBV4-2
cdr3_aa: CASSQVVREDTQRETQYF
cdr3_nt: TGTGCCAGCAGCCAAGTCGTCAGGGAGGACACCCAGCGGGAGACCCAGTACTTC

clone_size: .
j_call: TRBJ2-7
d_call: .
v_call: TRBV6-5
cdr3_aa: CASRVVAENEQYF
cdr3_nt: TGTGCCAGCAGAGTCGTAGCCGAGAACGAGCAGTACTTC

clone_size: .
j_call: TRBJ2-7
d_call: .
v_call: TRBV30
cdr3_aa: CAWKSPGLSRLYEQYF
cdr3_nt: TGTGCCTGGAAGAGCCCTGGACTATCGCGTCTCTACGAGCAGTACTTC

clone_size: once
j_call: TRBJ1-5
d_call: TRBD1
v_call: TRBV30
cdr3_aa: CAWRSQGAFNQPQHF
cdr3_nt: TGTGCCTGGAGGTCACAGGGGGCCTTCAATCAGCCCCAGCATTTT

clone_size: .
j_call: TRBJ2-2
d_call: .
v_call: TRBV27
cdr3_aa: CASKAASNTGELFF
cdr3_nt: TGTGCCAGCAAAGCGGCTTCGAACACCGGGGAGCTGTTTTTT

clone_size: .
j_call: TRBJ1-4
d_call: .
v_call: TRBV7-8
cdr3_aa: CASSLAGGQNEKLFF
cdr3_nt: TGTGCCAGCAGCTTAGCTGGGGGCCAAAATGAAAAACTGTTTTTT

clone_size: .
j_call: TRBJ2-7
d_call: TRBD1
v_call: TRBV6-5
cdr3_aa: CASRRDRASEQYF
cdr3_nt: TGTGCCAGCAGGAGGGACAGGGCCAGCGAGCAGTACTTC

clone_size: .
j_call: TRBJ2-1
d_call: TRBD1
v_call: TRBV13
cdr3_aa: CASRGVYRGQNNEQFF
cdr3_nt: TGTGCCAGCAGAGGAGTTTACAGGGGGCAAAACAATGAGCAGTTCTTC

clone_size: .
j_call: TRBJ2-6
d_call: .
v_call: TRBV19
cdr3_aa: CASSILAGSSSGANVLTF
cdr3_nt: TGTGCCAGTAGTATTTTGGCAGGGTCGTCCTCTGGGGCCAACGTCCTGACTTTC

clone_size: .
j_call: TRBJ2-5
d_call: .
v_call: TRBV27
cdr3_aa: CASSRVGQGRRRGRETQYF
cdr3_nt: TGTGCCAGCTCCAGGGTGGGGCAGGGAAGAAGGAGGGGCAGGGAGACCCAGTACTTC

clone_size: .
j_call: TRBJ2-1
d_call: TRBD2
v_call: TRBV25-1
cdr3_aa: CASGASGAYNEQFF
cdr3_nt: TGTGCCAGCGGGGCTAGCGGGGCCTACAATGAGCAGTTCTTC

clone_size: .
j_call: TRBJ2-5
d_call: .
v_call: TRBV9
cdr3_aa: CASSVEAGRRETQYF
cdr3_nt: TGTGCCAGCAGCGTAGAGGCCGGCCGGAGGGAGACCCAGTACTTC

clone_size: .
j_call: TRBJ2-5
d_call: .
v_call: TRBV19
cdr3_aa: CASSSKAGQETQYF
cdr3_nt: TGTGCCAGTAGCTCCAAAGCGGGTCAAGAGACCCAGTACTTC

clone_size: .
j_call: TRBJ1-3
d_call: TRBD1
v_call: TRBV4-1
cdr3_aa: CASSRRALTGAEGNTIYF
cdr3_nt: TGCGCCAGCAGCCGCCGAGCCCTTACAGGGGCTGAAGGAAACACCATATATTTT

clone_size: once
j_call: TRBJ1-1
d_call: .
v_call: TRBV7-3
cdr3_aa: CASSVHRVGRVTEAFF
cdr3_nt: TGTGCCAGCAGCGTCCACAGGGTTGGGAGAGTGACTGAAGCTTTCTTT

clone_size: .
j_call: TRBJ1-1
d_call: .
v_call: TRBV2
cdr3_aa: CASRPTGNTEAFF
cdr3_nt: TGTGCCAGCAGACCGACAGGGAACACTGAAGCTTTCTTT

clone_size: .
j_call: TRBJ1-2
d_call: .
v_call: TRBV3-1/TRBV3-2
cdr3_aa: CASSLVADTIRDAGGYTF
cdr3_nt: TGTGCCAGCAGCCTAGTGGCAGATACAATCAGAGATGCGGGAGGCTACACCTTC

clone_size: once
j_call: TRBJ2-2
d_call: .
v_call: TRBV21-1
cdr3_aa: CASSKEPSGSPGELFF
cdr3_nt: TGTGCCAGCAGCAAAGAGCCTAGCGGGAGTCCCGGGGAGCTGTTTTTT

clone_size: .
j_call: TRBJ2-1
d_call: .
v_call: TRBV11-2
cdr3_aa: CASSPEHSYNEQFF
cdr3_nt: TGTGCCAGCAGTCCGGAGCACTCCTACAATGAGCAGTTCTTC

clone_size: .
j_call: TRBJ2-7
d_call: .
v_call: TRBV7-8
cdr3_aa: CASSLRDSSYEQYF
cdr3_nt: TGTGCCAGCAGCTTAAGGGACTCCTCCTACGAGCAGTACTTC

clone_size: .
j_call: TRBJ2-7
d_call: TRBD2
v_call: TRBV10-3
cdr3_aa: CAIAGGTLEQYF
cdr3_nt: TGTGCCATCGCGGGGGGCACGCTCGAGCAGTACTTC

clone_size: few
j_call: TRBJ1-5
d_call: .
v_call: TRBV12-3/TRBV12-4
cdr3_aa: CASSWEGQPQHF
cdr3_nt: TGTGCCAGCAGTTGGGAGGGTCAGCCCCAGCATTTT

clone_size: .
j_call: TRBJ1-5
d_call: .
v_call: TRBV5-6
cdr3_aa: CASSLGLNQPQHF
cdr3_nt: TGTGCCAGCAGCTTGGGTCTCAATCAGCCCCAGCATTTT

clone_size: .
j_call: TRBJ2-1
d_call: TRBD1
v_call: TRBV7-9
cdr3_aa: CASSRDRGGNEQFF
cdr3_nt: TGTGCCAGCAGTCGGGACAGGGGAGGCAATGAGCAGTTCTTC

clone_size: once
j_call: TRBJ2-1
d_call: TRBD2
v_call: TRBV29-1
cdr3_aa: CSVERTSGDEQFF
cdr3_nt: TGCAGCGTAGAACGGACTAGCGGGGACGAGCAGTTCTTC

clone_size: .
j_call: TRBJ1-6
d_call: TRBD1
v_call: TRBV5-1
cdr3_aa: CASSLVGQGNSPLHF
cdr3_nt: TGCGCCAGCAGCTTGGTAGGACAGGGGAATTCACCCCTCCACTTT

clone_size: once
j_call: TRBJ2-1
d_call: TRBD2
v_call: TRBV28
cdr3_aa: CASSLASGGIGQFF
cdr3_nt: TGTGCCAGCAGTTTAGCTAGCGGGGGTATAGGGCAGTTCTTC

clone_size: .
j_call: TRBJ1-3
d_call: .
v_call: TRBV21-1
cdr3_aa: CASSKNDRGSGNTIYF
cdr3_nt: TGTGCCAGCAGCAAAAACGACAGGGGCTCTGGAAACACCATATATTTT

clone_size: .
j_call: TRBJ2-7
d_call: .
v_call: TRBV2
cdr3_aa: CASREEGASYEQYF
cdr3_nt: TGTGCCAGCCGTGAGGAGGGGGCCTCCTACGAGCAGTACTTC

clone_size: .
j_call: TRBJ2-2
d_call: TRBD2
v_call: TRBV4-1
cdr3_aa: CASSHGLAGVKNTGELFF
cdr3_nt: TGCGCCAGCAGCCACGGACTAGCGGGGGTAAAAAACACCGGGGAGCTGTTTTTT

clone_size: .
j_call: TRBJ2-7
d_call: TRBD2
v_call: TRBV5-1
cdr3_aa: CASSLTSEYEQYF
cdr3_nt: TGCGCCAGCAGCTTGACTAGCGAGTACGAGCAGTACTTC

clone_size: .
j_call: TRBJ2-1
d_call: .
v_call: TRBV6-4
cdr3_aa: CASRMHSGASPEQFF
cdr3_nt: TGTGCCAGCAGAATGCACAGTGGGGCTTCCCCTGAGCAGTTCTTC

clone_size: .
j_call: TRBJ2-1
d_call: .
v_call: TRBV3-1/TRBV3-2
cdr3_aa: CASSQVTSSYNEQFF
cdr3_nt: TGTGCCAGCAGCCAAGTTACCAGCTCCTACAATGAGCAGTTCTTC

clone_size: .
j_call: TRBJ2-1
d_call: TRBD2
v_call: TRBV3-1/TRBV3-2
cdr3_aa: CASSPSRTSARDEQFF
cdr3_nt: TGTGCCAGCAGTCCTTCTAGGACTAGCGCGAGAGATGAGCAGTTCTTC

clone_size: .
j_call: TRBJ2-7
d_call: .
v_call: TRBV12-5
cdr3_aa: CASGLMGAHEQYF
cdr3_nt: TGTGCTAGTGGTTTGATGGGGGCCCACGAGCAGTACTTC

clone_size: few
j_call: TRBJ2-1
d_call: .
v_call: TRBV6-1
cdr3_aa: CASSVGFRLTEYNEQFF
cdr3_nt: TGTGCCAGCAGTGTTGGTTTCCGATTGACAGAGTACAATGAGCAGTTCTTC

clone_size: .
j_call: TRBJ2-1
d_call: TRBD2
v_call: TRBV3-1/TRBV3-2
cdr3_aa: CASSPKVGGPHEQFF
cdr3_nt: TGTGCCAGCAGCCCGAAAGTGGGAGGGCCCCATGAGCAGTTCTTC

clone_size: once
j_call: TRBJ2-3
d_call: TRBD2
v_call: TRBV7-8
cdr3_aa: CASSRGLATDTQYF
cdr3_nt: TGTGCCAGCAGCCGGGGACTAGCGACAGATACGCAGTATTTT

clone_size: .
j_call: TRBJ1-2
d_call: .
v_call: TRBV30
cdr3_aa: CASRRGYGYTF
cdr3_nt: TGTGCTTCCCGTCGGGGCTATGGCTACACCTTC

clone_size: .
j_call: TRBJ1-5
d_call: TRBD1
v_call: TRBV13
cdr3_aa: CASSPTGRRYQPQHF
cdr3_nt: TGTGCCAGCAGCCCGACAGGGAGAAGGTATCAGCCCCAGCATTTT

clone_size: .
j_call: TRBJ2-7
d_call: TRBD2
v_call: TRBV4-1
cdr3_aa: CASSQVLAGLSSYEQYF
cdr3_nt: TGCGCCAGCAGCCAAGTCCTAGCGGGACTCTCTTCCTACGAGCAGTACTTC